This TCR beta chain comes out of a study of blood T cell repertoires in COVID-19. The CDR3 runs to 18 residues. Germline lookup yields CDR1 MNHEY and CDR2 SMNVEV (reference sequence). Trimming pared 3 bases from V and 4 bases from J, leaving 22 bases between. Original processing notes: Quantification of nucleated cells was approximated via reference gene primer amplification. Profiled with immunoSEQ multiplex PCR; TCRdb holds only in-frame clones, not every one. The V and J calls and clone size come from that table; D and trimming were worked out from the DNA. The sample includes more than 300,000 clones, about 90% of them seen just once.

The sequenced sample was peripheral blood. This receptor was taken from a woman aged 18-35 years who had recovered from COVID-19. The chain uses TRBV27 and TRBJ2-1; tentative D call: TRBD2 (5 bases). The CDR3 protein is CASSLWPGGSTSYNEQFF. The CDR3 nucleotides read TGTGCCAGCAGTTTGTGGCCTGGCGGGTCAACCTCATACAATGAGCAGTTCTTC.